These 5 T cell receptor beta chains were sequenced from one sample in a study of T cells after yellow fever vaccination. Via MiXCR, TCRdb re-called the 5' RACE reads, giving one row per CDR3 protein. The data show about 360,000 distinct CDR3 sequences, approximately 6% seen once. Sequenced here: PBMCs, sampled 5 days after the yellow fever booster vaccination. These receptor sequences come from a man aged 25 to 40 who received the YFV17D yellow fever vaccine.

This clonotype was recorded many times. V usage is TRBV6-6 and J usage is TRBJ1-2; D is ambiguous. The CDR3 has 11 amino acids. Trimming pared 7 bases from V and 5 bases from J, leaving 8 bases between. CDR1 is MNHNY and CDR2 is SVGAGI in the germline V gene (reference sequence). The CDR3 protein is CASTPGYGYTF. The CDR3 DNA is TGTGCCAGCACCCCCGGGTATGGCTACACCTTC.

A word on this clonotype: An end of the junction does not agree with germline; a read error may underlie this. The CDR3 protein is CTSSLLAGGEGGTDTQYF. For the CDR3, the DNA is TGTACCAGCAGTTTACTAGCGGGAGGAGAGGGTGGCACAGATACGCAGTATTTT. The rearrangement uses TRBV12-3 or TRBV12-4 and TRBJ2-3; 12 positions match TRBD2. This CDR3 spans 18 amino acids.

This chain uses TRBV5-1 with TRBJ2-3; the D gene is possibly TRBD2 (6 bases). The V gene's germline CDR1 is SGHRS and CDR2 YFSETQ. The CDR3 contains 14 residues. The V and J ends lost 3 bases and 5 bases respectively, with 13 bases between them. The CDR3 DNA follows: TGCGCCAGCAGCTCCCGGGAGTTGGTAGATACGCAGTATTTT. Protein product: CASSSRELVDTQYF.

In this sample, this clonotype turned up a few times. This sequence joins TRBV27 and TRBJ1-2; tentative D call: TRBD1 (6 bases). Germline V CDR1 and CDR2: MNHEY, SMNVEV (reference sequence). The CDR3 covers 13 residues. V shed 7 bases and J shed 5 bases, with 14 bases lying between them. The CDR3 DNA is TGTGCCAGCACACACAGGGCGGGGTATGGCTACACCTTC. Residues: CASTHRAGYGYTF.

This clonotype has a count of ten or more. This chain joins TRBV20-1 and TRBJ2-4; 10 nucleotides line up with TRBD2. The CDR3 has 15 amino acids. Germline trimming cut 3 bases from V and 8 bases from J; bases unmatched to any gene: 10. The germline V gene has CDR1 DFQATT and CDR2 SNEGSKA (reference sequence). The CDR3 here is CSARGSSGRLDIQYF. CDR3 sequence (DNA): TGCAGTGCTAGGGGGTCTAGCGGGAGATTGGACATTCAGTACTTC.